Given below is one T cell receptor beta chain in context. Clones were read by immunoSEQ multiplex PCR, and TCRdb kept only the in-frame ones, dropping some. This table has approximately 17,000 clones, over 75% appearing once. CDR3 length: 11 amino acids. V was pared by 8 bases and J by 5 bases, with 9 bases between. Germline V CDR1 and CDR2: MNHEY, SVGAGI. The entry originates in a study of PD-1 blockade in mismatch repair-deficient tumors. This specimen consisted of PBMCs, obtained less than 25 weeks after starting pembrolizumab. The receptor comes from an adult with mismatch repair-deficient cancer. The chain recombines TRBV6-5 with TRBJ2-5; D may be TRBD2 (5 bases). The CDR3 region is CASGGLETQYF. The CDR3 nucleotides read TGTGCCAGCGGAGGATTGGAGACCCAGTACTTC.